The rows below give T cell receptor beta chains drawn from one sample of a study of OX40 agonist ivuxolimab in advanced cancers. Sequencing used immunoSEQ multiplex PCR; TCRdb keeps in-frame clones, though not all of them. The sample comprises about 120,000 clones, approximately 90% of which are singletons, and around 0.55% rests with the top ten. The source material was CD4+ or CD8+ T cells sorted from blood, sampled in a trial of the OX40 agonist ivuxolimab. All receptors come from an adult with an advanced solid tumor such as melanoma, head and neck, liver or kidney cancer. Each CDR3 is given with its conserved first and last residue.

v_call	j_call	cdr3_aa
TRBV7-9	TRBJ1-1	CASSQERNTEAFF
TRBV9	TRBJ2-3	CASSVLHSGDTQYF
TRBV9	TRBJ1-1	CASSVGGQGSTEAFF
TRBV7-2	TRBJ2-5	CASSLVTSGGASQETQYF
TRBV25-1	TRBJ1-2	CASSEDQGQSYGYTF
TRBV19	TRBJ2-5	CASISGTSGQETQYF
TRBV10-3	TRBJ1-5	CAISESPVNQPQHF
TRBV9	TRBJ2-3	CASSVVSGGADTQYF
TRBV5-8	TRBJ2-4	CASSRTGGLAKNIQYF
TRBV6-4	TRBJ1-6	CATQPPRQGLSSYNSPLHF
TRBV4-3	TRBJ2-1	CASSQGSWGGEQFF
TRBV6-5	TRBJ2-7	CASRGTGGSEYEQYF
TRBV30	TRBJ1-6	CAWSRSPGVGSPLHF
TRBV7-2	TRBJ1-5	CASSPQGYQPQHF
TRBV6-5	TRBJ2-7	CASSYNQRTYEQYF
TRBV6-5	TRBJ2-3	CASSFSTGGLDTQYF
TRBV9	TRBJ1-1	CASSVDDRLKAFF
TRBV6-5	TRBJ1-1	CASSPRTGRTFF
TRBV7-3	TRBJ2-3	CASSPGGANTDTQYF
TRBV10-3	TRBJ2-1	CAISDWSEEVDEQFF
TRBV28	TRBJ1-2	CASRTGGANYGYTF
TRBV19	TRBJ2-1	CASSMRFGGNEQFF
TRBV18	TRBJ2-3	CASSPFQAQDTQYF
TRBV18	TRBJ2-5	CASSPVDTQETQYF
TRBV4-3	TRBJ1-3	CASSQNREHGNTIYF
TRBV5-4	TRBJ2-7	CASRHQQGYEQYF
TRBV28	TRBJ1-1	CANSQGQDSNTEAFF
TRBV2	TRBJ1-1	CASSVGQIAFF
TRBV6-4	TRBJ2-3	CASSDAGTGIDTQYF
TRBV7-9	TRBJ1-5	CASSPNRDSNQPQHF
TRBV25-1	TRBJ1-6	CASSVAGTGRGSPLHF
TRBV7-9	TRBJ1-2	CASIQGALDYGYTF
TRBV9	TRBJ2-5	CASSPRGGDIQETQYF
TRBV7-9	TRBJ2-5	CASSPWETQYF
TRBV19	TRBJ2-7	CASRVSGASATNYEQYF
TRBV5-1	TRBJ2-4	CASSLGGGALPKNIQYF
TRBV10-3	TRBJ2-1	CAIRENNEQFF
TRBV11-2	TRBJ1-1	CASSTQGRWGTEAFF
TRBV6-1	TRBJ2-7	CASSETGFFSYEQYF
TRBV28	TRBJ1-5	CASSAGTGGSGQPQHF
TRBV28	TRBJ2-5	CASSLRQGVAGVTETQYF
TRBV28	TRBJ2-7	CASSFRTASYEQYF
TRBV19	TRBJ2-4	CASSPIAGGRNIQYF
TRBV6-1	TRBJ1-2	CASSEGTGTRGDGYTF